This passage covers 10 T cell receptor beta chains from one sample sequenced in a study of early T cells in non-severe SARS-CoV-2 infection. TCRdb itself ran the 5' RACE reads through MiXCR, one entry per CDR3 protein. This sample carries some 80,000 distinct CDR3 sequences, over 9.5% of them seen once, and the ten largest clones take about 3.5%. Sequenced: whole blood. These receptors all stem from an adult who was a healthcare worker with PCR-confirmed SARS-CoV-2 infection or an uninfected control (not recorded which).

The chain joins TRBV5-5 to TRBJ2-1; no clear D. Germline CDR1 SGHKS, CDR2 YYEKEE (reference sequence). The V end lost 0 bases, the J end lost 1 base, and 11 bases lay between the germline ends. The CDR3 loop spans 16 amino acids. Here the CDR3 reads CASSLEVVSSYNEQFF. The CDR3 bases are TGTGCCAGCAGCTTGGAGGTTGTGTCTTCCTACAATGAGCAGTTCTTC.

This clonotype appeared a few times. The V and J genes are TRBV6-6 and TRBJ2-5; 12 bases are shared with TRBD2. Per germline, CDR1 MNHNY and CDR2 SVGAGI (reference sequence). The CDR3 sequence is 16 residues long. V was pared by 6 bases and J by 1 base, with 6 bases of the junction left unmatched. The CDR3 DNA follows: TGTGCCAGCAGCTACCCGACTAGCGGGAGCCAAGAGACCCAGTACTTC. Protein sequence: CASSYPTSGSQETQYF.

In this sample, this clonotype turned up many times. This rearrangement joins TRBV6-2 or TRBV6-3 to TRBJ2-1; D ambiguous. CDR3 length equals 15 residues. V was clipped by 2 bases and J by 9 bases, with 17 bases between them. The V gene's germline CDR1 is MNHEY and CDR2 SVGEGT. The CDR3: CASSYPFGVPGEQFF. The CDR3 DNA reads as TGTGCCAGCAGTTACCCTTTCGGTGTTCCGGGTGAGCAGTTCTTC.

In this sample, this clonotype turned up many times. This sequence joins TRBV18 and TRBJ2-1; TRBD2 matches at 9 bases. Per the germline V gene, CDR1 is KGHSH and CDR2 is LQKENI. V shed 6 bases and J 5 bases; nucleotides not matched to a gene: 8. This CDR3 is 15 amino acids long. CDR3 sequence: CASSRGGTANNEQFF. The CDR3, as DNA: TGTGCCAGCTCGCGGGGGGGGACGGCAAACAATGAGCAGTTCTTC.

This chain uses TRBV19 with TRBJ1-5; D gene uncertain. V was clipped by 8 bases and J by 6 bases, with 11 bases between them. This CDR3 contains 12 residues. The V gene's germline CDR1 is LNHDA and CDR2 SQIVND (reference sequence). The CDR3 reads CASGLGFQPQHF. CDR3 in DNA: TGTGCCAGTGGATTAGGGTTTCAGCCCCAGCATTTT. Full variable domain (rest looked up from reference TRBV19 and TRBJ1-5): DGGITQSPKYLFRKEGQNVTLSCEQNLNHDAMYWYRQDPGQGLRLIYYSQIVNDFQKGDIAEGYSVSREKKESFPLTVTSAQKNPTAFYLCASGLGFQPQHFGDGTRLSIL.

The CDR3 DNA reads TGCAGCGTTGAGCCTAGCGGGAGGCGTAGCTCCTACAATGAGCAGTTCTTC. It codes for CSVEPSGRRSSYNEQFF. This rearrangement joins TRBV29-1 to TRBJ2-1, with 11 bases that match TRBD2. J gave up 0 bases and V 3 bases, and 7 bases lay outside the gene matches. In germline, CDR1 is SQVTM, CDR2 ANQGSEA. This CDR3 is built from 17 residues.

This clonotype turned up a few times. The chain carries TRBV7-9 and TRBJ1-2, with 8 bases identical to TRBD1. CDR3 length: 16 residues. CDR1 and CDR2 (germline): SEHNR, FQNEAQ (reference sequence). V shed 1 base, J shed 5 bases, and the junction held 9 bases outside the gene matches. The CDR3 region has the DNA TGTGCCAGCAGCTTAGGGCCGCCGAGGACAGGGTATGGCTACACCTTC. This gives the protein CASSLGPPRTGYGYTF.

This clonotype was recorded a few times. CDR3 protein: CSASGSGAGNTIYF. CDR3 in DNA: TGCAGTGCTAGCGGGTCAGGGGCTGGAAACACCATATATTTT. The chain is built from TRBV20-1 and TRBJ1-3; D is perhaps TRBD1 (6 bases). The CDR3 extends over 14 amino acids. Trimming took off 3 bases at V and 2 bases at J, with 11 bases between the two ends. CDR1 is DFQATT and CDR2 is SNEGSKA in the germline V gene (reference sequence).

The table lists this clonotype with a few counts. This chain uses TRBV6-4 with TRBJ2-3; D possibly matches TRBD1 or TRBD2 (6 bases each). V shed 4 bases and J shed 5 bases, with 16 bases lying between them. Germline CDR1 reads MRHNA; CDR2 reads SNTAGT. CDR3 size: 15 residues. CDR3 coding DNA: TGTGCCAGCAGTGTGCTAGCCGGAGGGGGAGATACGCAGTATTTT. This encodes CASSVLAGGGDTQYF.

In its sample, this clonotype was seen a few times. V gene TRBV7-6 combines with J gene TRBJ1-3; 7 nucleotides align to TRBD1. Germline CDR1 reads SGHVS; CDR2 reads FNYEAQ. CDR3 length: 16 residues. With V trimmed by 5 bases and J by 0 bases, 7 bases remained unmatched. CDR3 amino acids: CASSVGQARSGNTIYF. For the CDR3, the DNA is TGTGCCAGCAGCGTCGGACAGGCCCGCTCTGGAAACACCATATATTTT.